This T cell receptor beta chain was captured in a study of blood T cell repertoires in COVID-19. Study-level information: Sources were T cells, B-cell-depleted T cells, or PBMCs; the material itself was cDNA or gDNA.

In the authors' workflow: The authors estimated nucleated cell counts from reference gene primer amplification. Generated by immunoSEQ multiplex PCR, the TCRdb table keeps only in-frame clones and is missing some. That table gives V, J and clone size, and the DNA gave D and trimming. The repertoire has around 100,000 clones, approximately 85% of them found once; the top ten carry 5.5%. Seattle-derived patients entered the study during active infection and were followed longitudinally. There are 13 residues in the CDR3. Germline CDR1 SGHTA, CDR2 FQGTGA. V was shortened by 8 bases and J by 1 base, with 11 bases between the two germline ends.

The clonotype was recovered from a woman aged 60-75 years with COVID-19, enrolled during active disease. Sequencing was carried out using peripheral blood. The genes are TRBV7-3 and TRBJ1-1; D not certain. Written as DNA, the CDR3 is TGTGCCAGCGCTGAGGGCCCGAACACTGAAGCTTTCTTT. Amino acid sequence: CASAEGPNTEAFF.